The 2 T cell receptor beta chains listed next were all sequenced from one sample in a study of blood T cell repertoires in COVID-19. Measured with immunoSEQ multiplex PCR; TCRdb has only the in-frame clones, and not every one. The sample contains some 200,000 clones, more than 70% of which appear only once. Input material: PBMCs or T cells enriched from blood (not recorded which). Receptor source: a woman aged 18-29 years who had recovered from COVID-19.

V is TRBV10-3 and J is TRBJ1-3, with 8 bases fitting TRBD1. The length of the CDR3 is 16 residues. The ends lost 7 bases at V and 4 bases at J; junction bases unmatched: 12. Germline assignment: CDR1 ENHRY and CDR2 SYGVKD. The CDR3 coding sequence is TGTGCCATCAAGATAACCCAGGGGGCGCGAGGAAACACCATATATTTT. Its protein product is CAIKITQGARGNTIYF.

The genes are TRBV5-1 and TRBJ2-1, with D tentatively TRBD2 (7 bases). Germline lookup yields CDR1 SGHRS and CDR2 YFSETQ. This CDR3 region has 13 residues. V lost 5 bases to trimming and J lost 8 bases, with 14 bases between them. CDR3 residues: CASSVGGVDEQFF. The CDR3 DNA sequence: TGCGCCAGCAGTGTAGGGGGGGTAGATGAGCAGTTCTTC.